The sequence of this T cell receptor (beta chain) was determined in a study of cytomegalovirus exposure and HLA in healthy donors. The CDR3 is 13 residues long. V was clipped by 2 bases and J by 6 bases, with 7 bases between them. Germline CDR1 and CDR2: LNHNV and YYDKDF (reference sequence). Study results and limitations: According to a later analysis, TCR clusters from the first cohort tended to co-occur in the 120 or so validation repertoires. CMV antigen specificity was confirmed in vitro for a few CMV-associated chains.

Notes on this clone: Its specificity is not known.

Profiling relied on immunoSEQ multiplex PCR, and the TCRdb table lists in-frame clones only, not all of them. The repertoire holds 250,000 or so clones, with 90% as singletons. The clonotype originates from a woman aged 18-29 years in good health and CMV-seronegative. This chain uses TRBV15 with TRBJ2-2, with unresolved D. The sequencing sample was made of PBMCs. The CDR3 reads CATSRSTSGELFF. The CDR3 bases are TGTGCCACCAGCAGAAGCACTTCCGGGGAGCTGTTTTTT.